This T cell receptor (beta chain) was observed in a study of cytomegalovirus exposure and HLA in healthy donors. Broader study findings: In a later analysis, at a false discovery rate of 0.05, roughly 16,000 TCR beta sequences matched HLA alleles.

Both 60 Vbeta primers and 13 Jbeta primers went into the PCR. Method: immunoSEQ multiplex PCR; TCRdb's copy keeps in-frame clones and lacks some. Of approximately 160,000 clones listed, roughly 82% were seen once; the top ten hold 3%. Germline lookup yields CDR1 MNHNS and CDR2 SASEGT. Losses at the gene ends were 4 bases for V and 4 bases for J; bases not matched to a gene: 11. This CDR3 spans 16 amino acids. A word on this clone: Its target is not known.

This sequence joins TRBV6-1 and TRBJ2-5; TRBD2 matches 8 bases. Sequencing was done on a sample of PBMCs. The source is a woman between 50 and 59 years old in good health and CMV-seropositive. The CDR3 protein is CASSGGLVGLGETQYF. The CDR3 DNA follows: TGTGCCAGCAGTGGGGGACTAGTCGGTTTGGGAGAGACCCAGTACTTC.